Listed here is a single T cell receptor (beta chain). This table comes from immunoSEQ multiplex PCR, and its TCRdb copy is limited to in-frame clones, with some not included. The sample contains under 300,000 clones, 83% of which appear only once. The data originate from a study of blood T cell repertoires in COVID-19. Germline V lookup: CDR1 SGHTS, CDR2 YDEGEE. This CDR3 comprises 15 residues. V shed 3 bases and J shed 5 bases, with 16 bases lying between them. The chain has TRBV5-8 and TRBJ2-3; tentatively, D is TRBD2 (5 bases). The sequence was obtained from a human donor in a cohort sampled during active COVID-19. Sequencing used peripheral blood. The CDR3 nucleotides read TGTGCCAGCAGCTCCCGGCTAGCTGGGAAAGATACGCAGTATTTT. This encodes CASSSRLAGKDTQYF.